Listed below are T cell receptor beta chains from one sample, sequenced in a study of shared clonotypes between healthy human individuals. Profiling relied on immunoSEQ multiplex PCR, and the TCRdb table lists in-frame clones only, not all of them. The sample yields around 2.5 million clones, roughly 93% seen once. The sequenced material came from naive CD4+ T cells from PBMCs. These receptors all stem from a man between 18 and 29 years old in good health. Some clones in this sample may be carry-over from other donors' samples. The CDR3 runs from the conserved cysteine through the conserved F or W.

V gene	J gene	CDR3 protein
TRBV18	TRBJ1-2	CASSYRQDNYGYTF
TRBV19	TRBJ2-2	CASSKVGSTGELFF
TRBV19	TRBJ1-5	CASSTQGSGNQPQHF
TRBV5-1	TRBJ2-3	CASSQGTGSDTQYF
TRBV7-2	TRBJ2-7	CASSAPPGQGAYEQYF
TRBV2	TRBJ1-2	CASTNRNYGYTF
TRBV6-1	TRBJ2-7	CASSRPWGYEQYF
TRBV10-2	TRBJ2-7	CASSETGPPYEQYF
TRBV6-1	TRBJ1-4	CASSGGQGRKKLFF
TRBV27	TRBJ2-1	CASSLGGRVGEFF
TRBV2	TRBJ2-1	CASSTPGTTYNEQFF
TRBV5-1	TRBJ1-2	CASSVGNRYGYTF
TRBV7-9	TRBJ2-2	CASSLGSSRNTGELFF
TRBV28	TRBJ2-7	CASSRDRPEQYF
TRBV18	TRBJ2-7	CASSMRDSAYEQYF
TRBV4-2	TRBJ1-1	CASSPGRGVTEAFF
TRBV5-1	TRBJ1-1	CASSLEGSRVSNTEAFF
TRBV4-3	TRBJ1-3	CASSQLSRASGNTIYF
TRBV2	TRBJ2-7	CASSGQVFAEQYF
TRBV7-9	TRBJ1-1	CASSRTGVWGTEAFF
TRBV15	TRBJ1-5	CATSRWDSTSLSQHF
TRBV12-5	TRBJ1-1	CASGENSEAFF
TRBV7-3	TRBJ2-7	CASSFGSGGEQYF
TRBV7-2	TRBJ2-5	CASSRRDPGGETQYF
TRBV25-1	TRBJ2-7	CASSDPRGQISSYEQYF